This T cell receptor (beta chain) was recovered during a study of CD8+CD57+ T cells in acquired aplastic anemia. Sequencing involved patients with CD8+CD57+ cell expansion previously shown by flow cytometry. The study profiled TCR beta VDJ and CDR3 using genomic DNA as template. TCRdb reprocessed the reads via MiXCR and lists one record per CDR3 protein. This table has roughly 500,000 distinct CDR3 sequences, about a third appearing once. The germline V gene has CDR1 MGHDK and CDR2 SYGVNS. Trimming took 3 bases from V and 6 from J, leaving 9 bases between them. The CDR3 runs 12 residues. This rearrangement joins TRBV25-1 to TRBJ2-7, with D perhaps matching TRBD1 (6 bases). This clonotype originated in a human donor with aplastic anemia. Source material: sorted CD4+, CD8+, or CD8+CD57+ T cells (not recorded which) from PBMCs. In DNA form, the CDR3 reads TGTGCCAGCAGTGACACAGGGCGCGAGCAGTACTTC. Amino acid sequence: CASSDTGREQYF.